Below, one TCR beta chain is given with its context. Its antigen is as yet unknown. The entry originates in a study of cytomegalovirus exposure and HLA in healthy donors. PCR was performed using 60 Vbeta and 13 Jbeta primers. Data came from immunoSEQ multiplex PCR; TCRdb stores just in-frame clones and leaves some out. The sample gives some 110,000 clones, about 59% of which show up once; less than 9.5% is in the top ten. Likely unrecorded immune exposures existed in these nominally healthy donors. Points from the study as a whole: More clonal expansion characterized HLA-associated TCR beta chains than equally common others in a later analysis. Highly shared variants forming one cluster were likely a sequencing artifact.

This CDR3 is 10 amino acids long. CDR1 and CDR2 from the germline V gene are SQVTM and ANQGSEA. The V and J ends lost 4 bases and 8 bases respectively, with 5 bases between them. The chain combines TRBV29-1 with TRBJ2-2; D is uncertain. The sequencing input was PBMCs. This receptor was obtained from a woman in her 40s in good health and CMV-seropositive. The DNA for the CDR3 is TGCAGCGTTGCACAGGGGGAGCTGTTTTTT. Translation gives CSVAQGELFF.